This T cell receptor (beta chain) was identified in a study of OX40 agonist ivuxolimab in advanced cancers. The overall study: Ivuxolimab was delivered to patients intravenously every 2 weeks at doses spanning 0.01 to 10 mg/kg.

Assay used: immunoSEQ multiplex PCR; TCRdb lists only in-frame clones, some missing. The sample has roughly 7,700 clones, 79% seen once. Study observations and caveats: Circulating CD4+ and CD8+ T cells showed clonal expansion by week 6 at 0.1 to 3.0 mg/kg. In the expanded peripheral T cells, antigen specificity was never determined.

About this clone: Its antigen is still unknown.

After removal of 3 bases from V and 1 base from J, the junction contained 0 bases not matched to a gene. CDR1 MNHEY and CDR2 SVGAGI come from the germline V gene. This CDR3 region has 15 residues. The origin of this receptor is an adult with an advanced solid tumor such as melanoma, head and neck, liver or kidney cancer. The V call is TRBV6-5, the J call TRBJ2-2; 9 bases are shared with TRBD2. The sample consisted of CD4+ or CD8+ T cells sorted from blood, taken in a trial of the OX40 agonist ivuxolimab. The CDR3 reads CASSYSGGNTGELFF. The CDR3 nucleotides read TGTGCCAGCAGTTATAGCGGGGGGAACACCGGGGAGCTGTTTTTT.